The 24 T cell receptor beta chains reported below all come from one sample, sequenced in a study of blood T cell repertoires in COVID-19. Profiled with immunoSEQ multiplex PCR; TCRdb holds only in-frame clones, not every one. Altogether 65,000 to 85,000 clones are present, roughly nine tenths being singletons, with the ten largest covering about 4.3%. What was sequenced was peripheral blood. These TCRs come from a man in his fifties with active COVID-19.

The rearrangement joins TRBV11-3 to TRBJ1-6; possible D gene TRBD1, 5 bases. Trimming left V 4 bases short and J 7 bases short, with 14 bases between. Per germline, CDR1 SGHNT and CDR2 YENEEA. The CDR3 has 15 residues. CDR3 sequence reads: CASSYSGLWNSPLHF. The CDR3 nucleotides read TGTGCCAGCAGCTACTCGGGACTGTGGAATTCACCCCTCCACTTT.

The CDR3 DNA reads as TGTGCCAGCTCACCACCAGGGGATGGGGATACGCAGTATTTT. It codes for CASSPPGDGDTQYF. The rearrangement joins TRBV18 to TRBJ2-3, with D perhaps matching TRBD1 (5 bases). The CDR3 covers 14 residues. Trimming shortened V by 0 bases and J by 6 bases, and 10 bases separated the two germline ends. The V gene's germline CDR1 is KGHSH and CDR2 LQKENI.

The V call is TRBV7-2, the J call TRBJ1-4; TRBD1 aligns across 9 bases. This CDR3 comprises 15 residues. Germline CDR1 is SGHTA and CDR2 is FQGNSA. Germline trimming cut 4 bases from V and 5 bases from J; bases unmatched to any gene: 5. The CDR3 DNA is TGTGCCAGCAGCTCGACCGGGACAGGGAATGAAAAACTGTTTTTT. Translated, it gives CASSSTGTGNEKLFF. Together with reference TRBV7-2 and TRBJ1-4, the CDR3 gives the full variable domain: GAGVSQSPSNKVTEKGKDVELRCDPISGHTALYWYRQSLGQGLEFLIYFQGNSAPDKSGLPSDRFSAERTGGSVSTLTIQRTQQEDSAVYLCASSSTGTGNEKLFFGSGTQLSVL.

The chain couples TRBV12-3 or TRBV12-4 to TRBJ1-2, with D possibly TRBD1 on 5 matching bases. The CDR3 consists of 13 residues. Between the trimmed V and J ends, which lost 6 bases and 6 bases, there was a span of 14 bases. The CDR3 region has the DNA TGTGCCAGCAGCCGAAGCCCGGGGGATGGCTACACCTTC. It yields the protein CASSRSPGDGYTF.

CDR3 residues: CASYSGNTIYF. As DNA, the CDR3 is TGTGCCAGCTACTCTGGAAACACCATATATTTT. V usage is TRBV28 and J usage is TRBJ1-3; D uncertain. Germline CDR1 and CDR2: MDHEN and SYDVKM. Trimming removed 8 bases at V and 0 bases at J, with 2 bases between. The CDR3 covers 11 residues.

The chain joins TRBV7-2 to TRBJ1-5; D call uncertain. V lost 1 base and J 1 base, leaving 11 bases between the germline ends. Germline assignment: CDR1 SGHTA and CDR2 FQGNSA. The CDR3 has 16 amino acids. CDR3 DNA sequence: TGTGCCAGCAGCTTAGATGGCAAACTAAGCAATCAGCCCCAGCATTTT. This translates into CASSLDGKLSNQPQHF. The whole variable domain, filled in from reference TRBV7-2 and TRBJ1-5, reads GAGVSQSPSNKVTEKGKDVELRCDPISGHTALYWYRQSLGQGLEFLIYFQGNSAPDKSGLPSDRFSAERTGGSVSTLTIQRTQQEDSAVYLCASSLDGKLSNQPQHFGDGTRLSIL.

The CDR3 bases are TGTGCCACCAGTGATTTCTCGAGACACCAGTTCTTC. This sequence encodes CATSDFSRHQFF. This rearrangement joins TRBV24-1 to TRBJ2-1; D gene ambiguous. This CDR3 has 12 amino acids. With 1 base removed from V and 13 bases from J, the gap between germline ends came to 10 bases. Germline V gene data show CDR1 as KGHDR and CDR2 as SFDVKD.

The CDR3 loop is CASSQRTSTYTGELFF. For the CDR3, the DNA is TGTGCCAGCAGCCAAAGGACTTCTACATACACCGGGGAGCTGTTTTTT. J is TRBJ2-2 and V is TRBV14, with TRBD2 as a possible D gene (5 bases). This CDR3 comprises 16 residues. The V end lost 2 bases, the J end lost 3 bases, and 13 bases lay between the germline ends. The germline CDR1 and CDR2 sequences are SGHDN and FVKESK.

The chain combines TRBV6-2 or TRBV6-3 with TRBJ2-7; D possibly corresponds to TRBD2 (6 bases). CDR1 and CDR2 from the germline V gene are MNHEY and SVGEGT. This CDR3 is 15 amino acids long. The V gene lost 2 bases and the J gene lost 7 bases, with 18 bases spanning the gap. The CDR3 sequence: CASSYRTTSFWEQYF. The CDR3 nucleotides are TGTGCCAGCAGTTACCGGACGACTAGTTTCTGGGAGCAGTACTTC.

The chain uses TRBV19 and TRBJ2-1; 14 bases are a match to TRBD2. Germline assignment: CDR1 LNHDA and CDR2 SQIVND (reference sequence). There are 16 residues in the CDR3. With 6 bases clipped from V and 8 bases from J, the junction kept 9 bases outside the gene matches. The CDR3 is CASSLGLAGGRDEQFF. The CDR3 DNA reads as TGTGCCAGTAGCCTCGGACTAGCGGGGGGACGAGATGAGCAGTTCTTC.

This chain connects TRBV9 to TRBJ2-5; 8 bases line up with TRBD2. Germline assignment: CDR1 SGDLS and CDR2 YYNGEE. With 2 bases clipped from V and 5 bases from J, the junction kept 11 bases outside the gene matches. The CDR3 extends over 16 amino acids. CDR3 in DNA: TGTGCCAGCAGCGTCCAGGCGGGGGGTTACTGGGAGACCCAGTACTTC. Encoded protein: CASSVQAGGYWETQYF. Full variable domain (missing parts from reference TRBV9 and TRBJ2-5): DSGVTQTPKHLITATGQRVTLRCSPRSGDLSVYWYQQSLDQGLQFLIQYYNGEERAKGNILERFSAQQFPDLHSELNLSSLELGDSALYFCASSVQAGGYWETQYFGPGTRLLVL.

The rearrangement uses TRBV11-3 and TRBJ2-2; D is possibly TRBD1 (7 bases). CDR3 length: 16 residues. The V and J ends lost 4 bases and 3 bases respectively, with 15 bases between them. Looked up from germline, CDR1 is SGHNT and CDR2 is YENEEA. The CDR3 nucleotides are TGTGCCAGCAGCTCCCGGAGGGGGCGCGACACCGGGGAGCTGTTTTTT. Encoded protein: CASSSRRGRDTGELFF.

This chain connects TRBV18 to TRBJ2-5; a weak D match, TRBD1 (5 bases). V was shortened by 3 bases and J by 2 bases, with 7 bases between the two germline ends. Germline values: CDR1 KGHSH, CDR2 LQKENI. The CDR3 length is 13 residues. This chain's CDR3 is CASSPDKQETQYF. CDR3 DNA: TGTGCCAGCTCACCGGACAAGCAAGAGACCCAGTACTTC.

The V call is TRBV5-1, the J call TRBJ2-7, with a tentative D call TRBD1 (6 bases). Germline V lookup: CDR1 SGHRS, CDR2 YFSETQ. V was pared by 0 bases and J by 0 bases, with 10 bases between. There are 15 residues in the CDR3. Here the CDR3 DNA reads TGCGCCAGCAGCTTGGATCAGGGGAGCTCCTACGAGCAGTACTTC. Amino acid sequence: CASSLDQGSSYEQYF.

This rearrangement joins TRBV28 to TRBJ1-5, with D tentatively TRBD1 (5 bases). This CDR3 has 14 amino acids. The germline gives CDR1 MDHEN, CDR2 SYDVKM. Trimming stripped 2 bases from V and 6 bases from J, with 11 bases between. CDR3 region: CASSLGQGSQPQHF. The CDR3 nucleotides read TGTGCCAGCAGTTTAGGCCAGGGAAGTCAGCCCCAGCATTTT.

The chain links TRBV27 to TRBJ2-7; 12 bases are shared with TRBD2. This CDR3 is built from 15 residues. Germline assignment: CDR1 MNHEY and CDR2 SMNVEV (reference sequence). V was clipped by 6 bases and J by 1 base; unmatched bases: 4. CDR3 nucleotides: TGTGCCAGCAGAATTCTAGCGGGGGGGTCCTACGAGCAGTACTTC. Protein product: CASRILAGGSYEQYF.

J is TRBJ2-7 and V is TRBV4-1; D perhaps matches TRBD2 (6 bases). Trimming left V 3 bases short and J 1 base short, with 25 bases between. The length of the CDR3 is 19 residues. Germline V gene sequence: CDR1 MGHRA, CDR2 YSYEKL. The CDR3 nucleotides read TGCGCCAGCAGCCAGGCCCGTCGAACTAGCCCCAGCGCATCCTACGAGCAGTACTTC. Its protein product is CASSQARRTSPSASYEQYF.

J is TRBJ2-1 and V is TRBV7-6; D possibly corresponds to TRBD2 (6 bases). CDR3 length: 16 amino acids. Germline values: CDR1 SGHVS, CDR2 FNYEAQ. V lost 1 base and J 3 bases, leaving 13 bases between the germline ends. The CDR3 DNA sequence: TGTGCCAGCAGCTTAGTCCCAGCGGGTATCTACAATGAGCAGTTCTTC. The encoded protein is CASSLVPAGIYNEQFF.

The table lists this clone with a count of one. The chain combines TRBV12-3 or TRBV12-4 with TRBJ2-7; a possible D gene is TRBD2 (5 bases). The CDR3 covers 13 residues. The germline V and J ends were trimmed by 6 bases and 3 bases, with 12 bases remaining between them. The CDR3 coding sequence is TGTGCCAGCAGCCGACTATCCCACTACGAGCAGTACTTC. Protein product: CASSRLSHYEQYF.

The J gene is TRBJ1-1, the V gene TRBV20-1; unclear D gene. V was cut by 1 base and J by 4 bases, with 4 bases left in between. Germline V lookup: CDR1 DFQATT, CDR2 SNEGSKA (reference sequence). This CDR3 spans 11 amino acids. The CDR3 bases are TGCAGTGCTAGAGGGCCCACTGAAGCTTTCTTT. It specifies CSARGPTEAFF.

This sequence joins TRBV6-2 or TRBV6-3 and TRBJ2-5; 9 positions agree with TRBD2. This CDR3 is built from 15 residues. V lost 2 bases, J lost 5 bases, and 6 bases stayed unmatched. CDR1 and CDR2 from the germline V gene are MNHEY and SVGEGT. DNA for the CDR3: TGTGCCAGCAGTTACCTAGCGGGGCGAGTGGAGACCCAGTACTTC. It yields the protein CASSYLAGRVETQYF.

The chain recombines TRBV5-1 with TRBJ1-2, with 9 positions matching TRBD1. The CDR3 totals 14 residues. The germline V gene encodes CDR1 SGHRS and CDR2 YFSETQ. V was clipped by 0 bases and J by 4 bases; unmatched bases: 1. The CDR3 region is CASSLGDRAYGYTF. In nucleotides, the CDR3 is TGCGCCAGCAGCTTGGGGGACAGGGCCTATGGCTACACCTTC.

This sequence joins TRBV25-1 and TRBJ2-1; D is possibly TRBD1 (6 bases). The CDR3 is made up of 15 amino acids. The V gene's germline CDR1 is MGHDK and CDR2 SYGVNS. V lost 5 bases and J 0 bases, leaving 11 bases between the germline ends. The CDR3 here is CASSPDRSSYNEQFF. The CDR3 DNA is TGTGCCAGCAGTCCTGACAGGAGCTCCTACAATGAGCAGTTCTTC.

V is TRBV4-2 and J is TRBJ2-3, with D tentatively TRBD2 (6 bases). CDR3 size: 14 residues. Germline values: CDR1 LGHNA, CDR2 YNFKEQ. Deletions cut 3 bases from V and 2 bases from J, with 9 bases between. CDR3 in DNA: TGTGCCAGCAGCCAGCCGGGGGACACAGATACGCAGTATTTT. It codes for CASSQPGDTDTQYF.